The 29 T cell receptor beta chains given below trace back to one sample, sequenced in a study of blood T cell repertoires in COVID-19. The repertoire was sequenced with immunoSEQ multiplex PCR; TCRdb's copy has only in-frame clones and lacks some. The sample contains around 250,000 clones, 84% of which appear only once. Sequencing input: peripheral blood. Source of these receptors: a woman aged 40 to 55 who had recovered from COVID-19.

The CDR3 loop reads CASSVGGAGEANEKLFF. The CDR3 DNA reads TGTGCCAGCAGCGTAGGCGGAGCGGGTGAGGCTAATGAAAAACTGTTTTTT. The chain couples TRBV9 to TRBJ1-4, with no clear D. Trimming removed 0 bases from V and 3 bases from J, with 15 bases in between. CDR1 and CDR2 from the germline V gene are SGDLS and YYNGEE. CDR3 size: 17 residues.

V gene TRBV14 combines with J gene TRBJ2-7, with D unclear. The CDR3 spans 12 residues. The ends were cut back, 1 base at V and 4 bases at J, with 5 bases in the middle. CDR1 SGHDN and CDR2 FVKESK come from the germline V gene. CDR3 nucleotide sequence: TGTGCCAGCAGCCAAGCTACTTACGAGCAGTACTTC. The encoded protein is CASSQATYEQYF.

The gene calls are TRBV19 and TRBJ1-2; D is uncertain. The CDR3 covers 17 residues. From germline, CDR1 is LNHDA and CDR2 SQIVND (reference sequence). V was cut by 7 bases and J by 2 bases, with 23 bases left in between. For the CDR3, the DNA is TGTGCCAGTACCCCAAACGGGAGGAGAGGGCCCAACTATGGCTACACCTTC. Protein product: CASTPNGRRGPNYGYTF.

V gene TRBV27 combines with J gene TRBJ2-7, with D maybe TRBD1 (5 bases). The length of the CDR3 is 13 residues. CDR1 is MNHEY, CDR2 SMNVEV, per germline (reference sequence). Trimming cost V 6 bases and J 5 bases, with 14 bases left between them. CDR3 residues: CASRTWQGDEQYF. The CDR3, as DNA: TGTGCCAGCAGGACATGGCAGGGCGACGAGCAGTACTTC.

The chain is built from TRBV11-3 and TRBJ2-1; perhaps TRBD1 as D (6 bases). The CDR3 consists of 15 residues. The V end lost 5 bases, the J end lost 2 bases, and 13 bases lay between the germline ends. Per the germline V gene, CDR1 is SGHNT and CDR2 is YENEEA. Here the CDR3 reads CASSPEGGTYNEQFF. The CDR3 DNA is TGTGCCAGCAGCCCCGAAGGGGGAACCTACAATGAGCAGTTCTTC.

The V gene is TRBV18, the J gene TRBJ1-1, with D possibly being TRBD1 (5 bases). Germline V lookup: CDR1 KGHSH, CDR2 LQKENI. The CDR3 runs to 13 residues. V was clipped by 6 bases and J by 3 bases, with 11 bases between them. CDR3 nucleotides: TGTGCCAGCTCTTGGATCAGGGACACTGAAGCTTTCTTT. Protein sequence: CASSWIRDTEAFF.

J is TRBJ1-2 and V is TRBV28; no definite D call. V lost 5 bases to trimming and J lost 8 bases, with 12 bases between them. CDR3 length: 12 residues. Germline V gene data show CDR1 as MDHEN and CDR2 as SYDVKM. Here the CDR3 reads CASSPLREGYTF. Written as DNA, the CDR3 is TGTGCCAGCAGTCCTTTGAGGGAAGGCTACACCTTC.

The chain carries TRBV7-2 and TRBJ1-5, with 9 bases lining up with TRBD1. Per germline, CDR1 SGHTA and CDR2 FQGNSA. V gave up 5 bases and J gave up 4 bases; unmatched junction bases: 3. This CDR3 is built from 14 residues. Written as DNA, the CDR3 is TGTGCCAGCAGCCCTGGGACAGGGAATCAGCCCCAGCATTTT. Amino acids: CASSPGTGNQPQHF.

This clone showed up just once. The chain is built from TRBV5-1 and TRBJ1-1; D gene uncertain. The CDR3 runs 12 residues. V lost 5 bases and J 4 bases, leaving 9 bases between the germline ends. The germline CDR1 and CDR2 sequences are SGHRS and YFSETQ. As DNA, the CDR3 is TGCGCCAGCAGTAATTCGGGCACTGAAGCTTTCTTT. This translates into CASSNSGTEAFF.

The V and J genes are TRBV3-1 (or the pseudogene TRBV3-2) and TRBJ1-5; tentatively, D is TRBD1 (6 bases). V dropped 4 bases and J dropped 0 bases, with 7 bases sitting between them. The CDR3 extends over 14 amino acids. CDR1 LGHDT and CDR2 YNNKEL come from the germline V gene (reference sequence). CDR3 nucleotide sequence: TGTGCCAGCAGCCGACAGGTTAGCAATCAGCCCCAGCATTTT. This gives the protein CASSRQVSNQPQHF.

V is TRBV20-1 and J is TRBJ1-1, with TRBD1 matching over 12 bases. J was trimmed by 11 bases and V by 6 bases; bases with no gene match: 4. Germline CDR1 reads DFQATT; CDR2 reads SNEGSKA (reference sequence). The CDR3 covers 11 residues. CDR3 in DNA: TGCAGTGCGGGACAGGGGGCTGGGGCTTTCTTT. Translation: CSAGQGAGAFF.

The rearrangement joins TRBV9 to TRBJ2-6; TRBD1 matches 7 bases. Germline-derived CDR1 and CDR2 are SGDLS and YYNGEE. With V trimmed by 3 bases and J by 3 bases, 12 bases remained unmatched. The length of the CDR3 is 18 residues. CDR3 loop: CASSEGDSVTLGANVLTF. In nucleotides, the CDR3 is TGTGCCAGCAGCGAAGGGGACAGTGTGACTCTTGGGGCCAACGTCCTGACTTTC. The full variable domain, with the rest looked up from reference TRBV9 and TRBJ2-6, is DSGVTQTPKHLITATGQRVTLRCSPRSGDLSVYWYQQSLDQGLQFLIQYYNGEERAKGNILERFSAQQFPDLHSELNLSSLELGDSALYFCASSEGDSVTLGANVLTFGAGSRLTVL.

The CDR3 region has the DNA TGTGCCAGCAGGAGAGACTCGAACTCCTACGAGCAGTACTTC. It yields the protein CASRRDSNSYEQYF. The gene calls are TRBV2 and TRBJ2-7; D is unclear. Germline-derived CDR1 and CDR2 are SNHLY and FYNNEI. The V end lost 6 bases, the J end lost 0 bases, and 12 bases lay between the germline ends. This CDR3 has 14 residues.

The J gene is TRBJ1-1, the V gene TRBV5-1; D is undetermined. The ends were cut back, 0 bases at V and 0 bases at J, with 9 bases in the middle. The germline CDR1 and CDR2 sequences are SGHRS and YFSETQ. The CDR3 is 15 amino acids. The CDR3 nucleotides are TGCGCCAGCAGCTTGGTAGGGAGTATGAACACTGAAGCTTTCTTT. Its protein is CASSLVGSMNTEAFF.

This clone was recorded once. This sequence joins TRBV6-4 and TRBJ2-2; D not certain. This CDR3 has 13 residues. Per germline, CDR1 MRHNA and CDR2 SNTAGT. Trimming took off 2 bases at V and 6 bases at J, with 7 bases between the two ends. CDR3 in amino acids: CASSDQRSGELFF. Here the CDR3 DNA reads TGTGCCAGCAGTGACCAGCGATCCGGGGAGCTGTTTTTT.

The V gene is TRBV7-9, the J gene TRBJ2-1; 7 bases agree with TRBD2. The V segment lost 1 base and the J segment 6 bases; nucleotides outside the gene matches: 9. The CDR3 is made up of 16 amino acids. Germline CDR1 is SEHNR and CDR2 is FQNEAQ (reference sequence). As DNA, the CDR3 is TGTGCCAGCAGCTTAGTCGGGAGGAAGGGGAGCAATGAGCAGTTCTTC. Amino acid sequence: CASSLVGRKGSNEQFF.

J is TRBJ2-2 and V is TRBV7-6; TRBD2 aligns across 12 bases. CDR1 is SGHVS and CDR2 is FNYEAQ in the germline V gene. The CDR3 is 18 amino acids. V dropped 5 bases and J dropped 7; count of bases not matched to a gene: 14. The CDR3 here is CASSPRTSGAAEGGELFF. As DNA, the CDR3 is TGTGCCAGCAGCCCGCGGACTAGCGGGGCAGCGGAGGGCGGGGAGCTGTTTTTT.

This chain links TRBV10-3 with TRBJ1-1, with a possible D match to TRBD1 (6 bases). This CDR3 spans 12 amino acids. Trimming removed 8 bases at V and 5 bases at J, with 12 bases between. CDR1 ENHRY and CDR2 SYGVKD come from the germline V gene. CDR3 protein: CAILGGRTEAFF. As DNA, the CDR3 is TGTGCCATCTTAGGGGGAAGGACTGAAGCTTTCTTT.

This sequence joins TRBV2 and TRBJ2-5, with D uncertain. Deletions cut 7 bases from V and 0 bases from J, with 6 bases between. The CDR3 covers 12 residues. CDR1 and CDR2 (germline): SNHLY, FYNNEI. CDR3 in DNA: TGTGCCAGCAATCAGTACCAAGAGACCCAGTACTTC. The encoded protein is CASNQYQETQYF.

J is TRBJ2-2 and V is TRBV5-4; a weak D match, TRBD1 (6 bases). Germline V gene sequence: CDR1 SGHNT, CDR2 YYREEE (reference sequence). The length of the CDR3 is 15 residues. The V end lost 9 bases, the J end lost 4 bases, and 19 bases lay between the germline ends. The CDR3 nucleotides read TGTGCCACCCGCCAAGGGGGACGTAGCACCGGGGAGCTGTTTTTT. This gives the protein CATRQGGRSTGELFF.

This clone was picked up a small number of times. This rearrangement joins TRBV14 to TRBJ2-7; D might be TRBD1 (6 bases). Germline assignment: CDR1 SGHDN and CDR2 FVKESK. V was clipped by 3 bases and J by 2 bases, with 14 bases between them. This CDR3 spans 15 amino acids. The CDR3 DNA follows: TGTGCCAGCAGCCACGGACAGCCGAGAACCTACGAGCAGTACTTC. Residues: CASSHGQPRTYEQYF.

The chain joins TRBV12-3 or TRBV12-4 to TRBJ1-1; 8 bases match TRBD1. This CDR3 spans 13 amino acids. V shed 5 bases, J shed 7 bases, and the junction held 6 bases outside the gene matches. As DNA, the CDR3 is TGTGCCAGCAGTCCAGGGGGCTTCGGTGAAGCTTTCTTT. Residues: CASSPGGFGEAFF.

The chain is built from TRBV18 and TRBJ1-1; no definite D call. The CDR3 has 13 amino acids. V was clipped by 10 bases and J by 3 bases, with 15 bases between them. Germline lookup yields CDR1 KGHSH and CDR2 LQKENI. CDR3 region: CATQVTADTEAFF. CDR3 nucleotide sequence: TGTGCCACCCAAGTGACGGCGGACACTGAAGCTTTCTTT. Combining the CDR3 with reference TRBV18 and TRBJ1-1 gives the whole variable domain NAGVMQNPRHLVRRRGQEARLRCSPMKGHSHVYWYRQLPEEGLKFMVYLQKENIIDESGMPKERFSAEFPKEGPSILRIQQVVRGDSAAYFCATQVTADTEAFFGQGTRLTVV.

The chain links TRBV27 to TRBJ2-1; the match to TRBD2 covers 8 bases. CDR1 MNHEY and CDR2 SMNVEV come from the germline V gene (reference sequence). Germline trimming cut 2 bases from V and 10 bases from J; bases unmatched to any gene: 13. This CDR3 contains 16 residues. The CDR3 bases are TGTGCCAGCAGTTTAGGGGGCGGGGGGCCTTCGGGAGAGCAGTTCTTC. Its translation: CASSLGGGGPSGEQFF.

The V and J genes are TRBV2 and TRBJ2-1, with 13 bases matching TRBD2. Per germline, CDR1 SNHLY and CDR2 FYNNEI. With V trimmed by 6 bases and J by 13 bases, 12 bases remained unmatched. The CDR3 spans 15 residues. The CDR3 nucleotides read TGTGCCAGCAGCCGGACTAGCGGGGGACAGTTGGGTCAGTTCTTC. Encoded protein: CASSRTSGGQLGQFF.

The chain has TRBV3-1 (or the pseudogene TRBV3-2) and TRBJ1-3, with TRBD1 as a possible D gene (5 bases). The CDR3 totals 14 residues. V was trimmed by 4 bases and J by 1 base, leaving 8 bases between them. The germline V gene has CDR1 LGHDT and CDR2 YNNKEL (reference sequence). CDR3: CASSPGGSGNTIYF. In nucleotides, the CDR3 is TGTGCCAGCAGCCCCGGGGGATCTGGAAACACCATATATTTT.

V is TRBV5-1 and J is TRBJ2-7; TRBD2 aligns across 8 bases. The CDR3 runs 14 residues. CDR1 SGHRS and CDR2 YFSETQ come from the germline V gene. J was trimmed by 3 bases and V by 4 bases; bases with no gene match: 6. In nucleotides, the CDR3 is TGCGCCAGCAGCCCGGGACTAGAAATCTACGAGCAGTACTTC. Residues: CASSPGLEIYEQYF.

The CDR3 nucleotides are TGCAGTGCTAGTGGGGGCGACTATGGCTACACCTTC. It yields the protein CSASGGDYGYTF. The chain carries TRBV20-1 and TRBJ1-2; D might be TRBD1 (6 bases). The germline V gene has CDR1 DFQATT and CDR2 SNEGSKA (reference sequence). CDR3 size: 12 residues. V lost 3 bases and J lost 3, with 8 bases in between.

The chain combines TRBV24-1 with TRBJ2-7, with TRBD1 matching over 11 bases. The CDR3 length is 14 residues. Trimming at V came to 6 bases and at J to 6 bases, leaving 6 bases not matched to a gene. The germline V gene has CDR1 KGHDR and CDR2 SFDVKD. The CDR3 loop reads CATSSGQGAGEQYF. CDR3 bases: TGTGCCACCAGTTCCGGACAGGGGGCAGGCGAGCAGTACTTC.